This entry lists 32 T cell receptor beta chains sequenced from one sample in a study of blood T cell repertoires in COVID-19. The protocol was immunoSEQ multiplex PCR, while the TCRdb copy is restricted to in-frame clones and leaves out a portion. This table holds about 94,000 clones, about 86% found once. Sequenced material: peripheral blood. Receptors were obtained from a woman aged 60-70 years in a cohort sampled during active or convalescent COVID-19.

The chain combines TRBV15 with TRBJ2-7; 8 nucleotides line up with TRBD1. CDR1 LNHNV and CDR2 YYDKDF come from the germline V gene (reference sequence). This CDR3 has 16 residues. Trimming removed 1 base from V and 4 bases from J; junction bases left unmatched: 9. This CDR3 reads CATSRGATGTGYEQYF. In DNA, the CDR3 is TGTGCCACCAGCAGAGGGGCGACAGGGACAGGATACGAGCAGTACTTC.

The genes are TRBV27 and TRBJ1-6, with D possibly TRBD1 on 6 matching bases. The germline V gene has CDR1 MNHEY and CDR2 SMNVEV (reference sequence). Deletions cut 4 bases from V and 4 bases from J, with 26 bases between. CDR3 size: 20 residues. The CDR3 DNA reads TGTGCCAGCAGTTCTAAACCGAGAGGGGGACGGTACGCTTATAATTCACCCCTCCACTTT. Amino acid sequence: CASSSKPRGGRYAYNSPLHF.

This clone was recorded only once. The V call is TRBV18, the J call TRBJ2-1; 7 bases map to TRBD1. The junction had 0 bases not matched to a gene; V was cut back by 3 bases and J by 7 bases. This CDR3 spans 12 amino acids. Germline values: CDR1 KGHSH, CDR2 LQKENI. CDR3 protein: CASSPTGNEQFF. The CDR3 coding sequence is TGTGCCAGCTCACCGACAGGGAATGAGCAGTTCTTC.

The chain combines TRBV9 with TRBJ1-5; D ambiguous. CDR3 length: 14 amino acids. Germline V gene data show CDR1 as SGDLS and CDR2 as YYNGEE. Trimming took off 0 bases at V and 3 bases at J, with 7 bases between the two ends. The CDR3 region is CASSVDSFNQPQHF. CDR3 nucleotides: TGTGCCAGCAGCGTAGACAGCTTCAATCAGCCCCAGCATTTT.

The chain has TRBV29-1 and TRBJ1-1; 7 bases fit TRBD1. CDR1 is SQVTM and CDR2 is ANQGSEA in the germline V gene. V trimming: 4 bases; J trimming: 1 base; junction bases outside the gene matches: 3. The CDR3 is made up of 13 amino acids. CDR3 loop: CSVAGTANTEAFF. The DNA of the CDR3 is TGCAGCGTTGCCGGGACAGCGAACACTGAAGCTTTCTTT.

J is TRBJ2-4 and V is TRBV5-1; 7 nucleotides line up with TRBD2. Germline assignment: CDR1 SGHRS and CDR2 YFSETQ. The CDR3 consists of 17 residues. Unmatched junction bases numbered 14, after V lost 1 base and J lost 7 bases. CDR3 sequence reads: CASSLSSAGEPWNIQYF. In DNA, the CDR3 is TGCGCCAGCAGCTTGAGCTCGGCGGGAGAGCCTTGGAACATTCAGTACTTC.

The V gene is TRBV7-2, the J gene TRBJ2-3; no clear D. This CDR3 is 15 amino acids long. V dropped 1 base and J dropped 1 base, with 9 bases sitting between them. From germline, CDR1 is SGHTA and CDR2 FQGNSA. CDR3 region: CASSLESIGTDTQYF. Written as DNA, the CDR3 is TGTGCCAGCAGCTTAGAGTCTATAGGCACAGATACGCAGTATTTT.

The chain carries TRBV30 and TRBJ1-5; possibly TRBD1 for D (5 bases). V was clipped by 1 base and J by 2 bases, with 9 bases between them. This CDR3 region has 14 residues. The germline gives CDR1 GTSNPN, CDR2 SVGIG (reference sequence). The CDR3 spells CAWSGGWGNQPQHF. The DNA for the CDR3 is TGTGCCTGGAGTGGGGGCTGGGGCAATCAGCCCCAGCATTTT.

The V and J genes are TRBV28 and TRBJ1-4, with 9 bases fitting TRBD1. Germline CDR1 and CDR2: MDHEN and SYDVKM. Trimming took 6 bases from V and 8 from J; bases not matched to a gene: 13. The CDR3 covers 16 residues. The CDR3 protein is CASSSGTGRGYEKLFF. The CDR3 coding sequence is TGTGCCAGCAGCTCCGGGACAGGGAGGGGTTACGAAAAACTGTTTTTT. Full variable domain (missing parts from reference TRBV28 and TRBJ1-4): DVKVTQSSRYLVKRTGEKVFLECVQDMDHENMFWYRQDPGLGLRLIYFSYDVKMKEKGDIPEGYSVSREKKERFSLILESASTNQTSMYLCASSSGTGRGYEKLFFGSGTQLSVL.

The chain couples TRBV7-2 to TRBJ2-1; D call uncertain. CDR3 length equals 14 residues. Germline lookup yields CDR1 SGHTA and CDR2 FQGNSA. Trimming cost V 2 bases and J 2 bases, with 7 bases left between them. The chain's CDR3 is CASSLPPAYNEQFF. The DNA of the CDR3 is TGTGCCAGCAGCTTACCCCCAGCCTACAATGAGCAGTTCTTC.

This rearrangement joins TRBV15 to TRBJ1-4; no firm D call. CDR1 and CDR2 from the germline V gene are LNHNV and YYDKDF (reference sequence). The CDR3 runs to 17 residues. V lost 1 base, J lost 8 bases, and 20 bases lay in between. The CDR3 region has the DNA TGTGCCACCAGCAGAGTGAGAGGGCTGCCGGGGAAGGAAAAACTGTTTTTT. It specifies CATSRVRGLPGKEKLFF.

The gene calls are TRBV21-1 and TRBJ1-3. TRBV21-1 counts as a pseudogene. The CDR3 is 16 residues long. CDR3 sequence: CASSGGGQTSGNTIYF. CDR3 bases: TGTGCCAGCTCGGGGGGCGGACAAACCTCTGGAAACACCATATATTTT.

The genes are TRBV30 and TRBJ1-2, with a possible D match to TRBD1 (5 bases). The CDR3 spans 13 residues. V was cut by 4 bases and J by 4 bases, with 13 bases left in between. The V gene's germline CDR1 is GTSNPN and CDR2 SVGIG (reference sequence). The CDR3 nucleotides read TGTGCCTGGACCTCAGGGCCGCCCTATGGCTACACCTTC. This translates into CAWTSGPPYGYTF.

The chain combines TRBV3-1 (or the pseudogene TRBV3-2) with TRBJ2-7; no firm D call. V lost 1 base and J 2 bases, leaving 12 bases between the germline ends. The CDR3 is 15 residues long. Germline loops: CDR1 LGHDT, CDR2 YNNKEL (reference sequence). The CDR3 loop is CASSQADIGAYEQYF. CDR3 sequence (DNA): TGTGCCAGCAGCCAAGCCGACATAGGTGCCTACGAGCAGTACTTC.

The genes are TRBV12-3 or TRBV12-4 and TRBJ1-2; D perhaps matches TRBD1 (6 bases). The CDR3 loop spans 13 amino acids. V lost 6 bases, J lost 6 bases, and 14 bases lay in between. CDR3 in amino acids: CASSLARGNGYTF. The CDR3 DNA follows: TGTGCCAGCAGCCTCGCCAGGGGTAATGGCTACACCTTC.

The rearrangement joins TRBV10-3 to TRBJ2-5; D is unresolved. The CDR3 length is 12 residues. V shed 0 bases and J shed 5 bases, with 4 bases lying between them. CDR1 is ENHRY and CDR2 is SYGVKD in the germline V gene. This chain's CDR3 is CAISESSETQYF. CDR3 sequence (DNA): TGTGCCATCAGTGAGTCGAGCGAGACCCAGTACTTC.

This chain links TRBV27 with TRBJ1-1; the match to TRBD1 covers 7 bases. This CDR3 has 15 amino acids. The V gene end was trimmed by 0 bases and the J gene end by 5 bases; junction bases not matched to a gene: 6. CDR1 is MNHEY and CDR2 is SMNVEV in the germline V gene (reference sequence). CDR3 in amino acids: CASSLSMAGGTEAFF. In DNA form, the CDR3 reads TGTGCCAGCAGTTTATCGATGGCAGGGGGGACTGAAGCTTTCTTT.

The chain has TRBV10-2 and TRBJ1-4; D gene uncertain. The CDR3 is made up of 14 amino acids. Germline lookup yields CDR1 WSHSY and CDR2 SAAADI. V was shortened by 0 bases and J by 8 bases, with 10 bases between the two germline ends. The CDR3 nucleotides read TGCGCCAGCAGTGAGTCCGGTGTTTTCGAAAAACTGTTTTTT. It is translated as CASSESGVFEKLFF.

For the CDR3, the DNA is TGTGCCAGCAGTGATCCGGTTTGGGGGGGATACAATGAGCAGTTCTTC. Residues: CASSDPVWGGYNEQFF. This rearrangement joins TRBV6-1 to TRBJ2-1; 7 bases are shared with TRBD2. J gave up 4 bases and V 3 bases, and 9 bases lay outside the gene matches. Germline V gene data show CDR1 as MNHNS and CDR2 as SASEGT. This CDR3 is 16 amino acids long.

The rearrangement links TRBV7-8 to TRBJ2-7; TRBD1 agrees at 7 bases. Germline values: CDR1 SGHVS, CDR2 FQNEAQ. V lost 0 bases and J lost 3; bases outside the gene matches: 5. The CDR3 spans 15 residues. As DNA, the CDR3 is TGTGCCAGCAGCTTAGCGAGGACAGGAGTCTACGAGCAGTACTTC. Its protein product is CASSLARTGVYEQYF.

The chain links TRBV6-6 to TRBJ2-7; tentative D call: TRBD2 (6 bases). Germline V gene lookup returns CDR1 MNHNY and CDR2 SVGAGI (reference sequence). V dropped 0 bases and J dropped 4 bases, with 10 bases sitting between them. The CDR3 is made up of 14 amino acids. CDR3 sequence reads: CASSYSAGRYEQYF. The CDR3 nucleotides read TGTGCCAGCAGTTACTCGGCAGGGAGGTACGAGCAGTACTTC.

The chain is built from TRBV28 and TRBJ2-1; 7 nucleotides agree with TRBD2. Germline V CDR1 and CDR2: MDHEN, SYDVKM. The CDR3 totals 14 residues. Unmatched junction bases numbered 11, after V lost 8 bases and J lost 7 bases. The CDR3, as DNA: TGTGCCAGCGGGGGGGGGAAAGCTGTGAATGAGCAGTTCTTC. Its protein product is CASGGGKAVNEQFF.

This clone was detected once. V and J are TRBV9 and TRBJ2-3, with 11 bases aligning to TRBD2. The CDR3 length is 15 residues. The V gene's germline CDR1 is SGDLS and CDR2 YYNGEE. Trimming at V came to 4 bases and at J to 6 bases, leaving 7 bases not matched to a gene. The CDR3 DNA reads TGTGCCAGCAGCCTAGCGGGAGGTGAGAGTGATACGCAGTATTTT. It translates to CASSLAGGESDTQYF.

This clone was seen a handful of times. The chain employs TRBV2 and TRBJ2-1; 9 bases match TRBD2. The V and J ends lost 4 bases and 10 bases, in that order; junction bases with no gene match: 5. The CDR3 length is 13 residues. CDR1 and CDR2 (germline): SNHLY, FYNNEI. CDR3 in DNA: TGTGCCAGCAGTGTGATAGCGGGAGTCGAGCAGTTCTTC. Translating gives CASSVIAGVEQFF.

V gene TRBV25-1 combines with J gene TRBJ1-2; 7 nucleotides match TRBD1. CDR1 is MGHDK, CDR2 SYGVNS, per germline. The CDR3 length is 13 residues. J gave up 14 bases and V 1 base, and 10 bases lay outside the gene matches. CDR3 in amino acids: CASSELTGVARTF. The CDR3 DNA reads as TGTGCCAGCAGTGAATTAACAGGGGTGGCGAGAACCTTC.

This chain joins TRBV2 and TRBJ1-5; tentatively, D is TRBD1 (5 bases). Trimming left V 1 base short and J 5 bases short, with 15 bases between. The CDR3 is 16 residues long. CDR1 SNHLY and CDR2 FYNNEI come from the germline V gene. The CDR3 spells CASSEVGAGPHQPQHF. As DNA, the CDR3 is TGTGCCAGCAGTGAAGTTGGGGCAGGACCGCATCAGCCCCAGCATTTT.

V gene TRBV19 combines with J gene TRBJ2-1; tentatively, D is TRBD2 (5 bases). Germline loops: CDR1 LNHDA, CDR2 SQIVND (reference sequence). CDR3 size: 14 residues. V was cut by 4 bases and J by 6 bases, with 13 bases left in between. CDR3 sequence (DNA): TGTGCCAGTAGTAAGGACTCCCCCCCCAATGAGCAGTTCTTC. Encoded protein: CASSKDSPPNEQFF.

This clone was found once. This rearrangement joins TRBV11-2 to TRBJ1-4; 9 bases are shared with TRBD1. V lost 4 bases, J lost 7 bases, and 7 bases stayed unmatched. This CDR3 spans 15 amino acids. Germline CDR1 is SGHAT and CDR2 is FQNNGV. In DNA form, the CDR3 reads TGTGCCAGCAGCTGGGGACAGGGTATGGGTGAAAAACTGTTTTTT. Its protein product is CASSWGQGMGEKLFF.

This chain connects TRBV30 to TRBJ1-4; D remains ambiguous. Between the trimmed V and J ends, which lost 0 bases and 10 bases, there was a span of 15 bases. From germline, CDR1 is GTSNPN and CDR2 SVGIG (reference sequence). The CDR3 has 14 residues. CDR3 sequence reads: CAWSVEPQIGKLFF. The CDR3 region has the DNA TGTGCCTGGAGTGTAGAGCCACAGATTGGAAAACTGTTTTTT.

The sample holds one count of this clone. The V and J genes are TRBV5-4 and TRBJ2-7, with 7 bases matching TRBD2. Germline CDR1 reads SGHNT; CDR2 reads YYREEE (reference sequence). The CDR3 totals 14 residues. Losses at the gene ends were 6 bases for V and 3 bases for J; bases not matched to a gene: 9. Here the CDR3 DNA reads TGTGCCAGCACCCAAACGACGGGAGGCTACGAGCAGTACTTC. The encoded protein is CASTQTTGGYEQYF.

The CDR3: CASSDSTGLNGYTF. CDR3 DNA: TGTGCCAGCAGTGACTCAACAGGGTTGAATGGCTACACCTTC. The chain employs TRBV6-4 and TRBJ1-2, with D maybe TRBD1 (6 bases). Germline-derived CDR1 and CDR2 are MRHNA and SNTAGT. V shed 0 bases and J shed 6 bases, with 11 bases lying between them. The CDR3 is 14 residues long.

This clone was seen a few times. V and J are TRBV6-5 and TRBJ1-4, with 8 positions matching TRBD1. The trim removed 2 bases at V and 4 bases at J, leaving 6 bases unmatched. The CDR3 runs to 16 residues. In germline, CDR1 is MNHEY, CDR2 SVGAGI. CDR3 sequence reads: CASSYAGTGGNEKLFF. CDR3 nucleotides: TGTGCCAGCAGTTACGCCGGGACAGGCGGTAATGAAAAACTGTTTTTT.